This entry lists 18 T cell receptor beta chains sequenced from one sample in a study of quantifying T cell responses using KT2 cells. Background on the study: Reverse transcription used primers in the TCR alpha and beta constant regions.

Each cDNA got a UMI-containing oligo ligated at its 3' end. An equimolar mix of RC1.1 and RC1.2 primed the beta chain across TRBC1 and TRBC2. TCRdb re-called the UMI-ligation and nested PCR reads through MiXCR, storing one row per CDR3 protein. The profile shows some 34,000 distinct CDR3 sequences, about a tenth of them singletons. The sample comprised PBMCs spiked with cells of the T cell clone KT2. These receptors originate from a human donor.

This sequence joins TRBV27 and TRBJ1-1, with TRBD1 matching 9 bases. The CDR3 has 15 amino acids. V lost 7 bases to trimming and J lost 1 base; unmatched junction nucleotides: 7. The germline gives CDR1 MNHEY, CDR2 SMNVEV (reference sequence). The CDR3 DNA follows: TGTGCCAGCACCGTGGGGGGACAGGGGAACACTGAAGCTTTCTTT. This gives the protein CASTVGGQGNTEAFF.

The chain couples TRBV12-3 or TRBV12-4 to TRBJ2-7; D may be TRBD2 (7 bases). Trimming removed 2 bases at V and 7 bases at J, with 15 bases between. The CDR3 totals 14 residues. In DNA form, the CDR3 reads TGTGCCAGCAGTTTATCGGGGGGCCGGGGTGAGCAGTACTTC. Amino acids: CASSLSGGRGEQYF.

This chain connects TRBV6-2 or TRBV6-3 to TRBJ1-1, with 7 bases fitting TRBD1. Germline V gives CDR1 MNHEY, CDR2 SVGEGT. There are 14 residues in the CDR3. Losses at the gene ends were 2 bases for V and 5 bases for J; bases not matched to a gene: 5. CDR3 amino acids: CASSYGAGGTEAFF. For the CDR3, the DNA is TGTGCCAGCAGTTACGGAGCAGGGGGGACTGAAGCTTTCTTT.

This clonotype was recorded many times. The chain recombines TRBV20-1 with TRBJ1-3, with D perhaps matching TRBD1 (6 bases). Trimming cost V 6 bases and J 0 bases, with 18 bases left between them. The CDR3 consists of 16 residues. Looked up from germline, CDR1 is DFQATT and CDR2 is SNEGSKA (reference sequence). The CDR3 sequence: CSAIEGGHFSGNTIYF. CDR3 nucleotides: TGCAGTGCCATAGAGGGGGGACATTTCTCTGGAAACACCATATATTTT.

This clonotype has just a few counts. The rearrangement uses TRBV5-1 and TRBJ2-6, with D perhaps TRBD2 (5 bases). This CDR3 is built from 18 residues. V shed 4 bases and J shed 4 bases, with 21 bases lying between them. Germline CDR1 reads SGHRS; CDR2 reads YFSETQ. CDR3 DNA sequence: TGCGCCAGCAGCCGCGGCGAGGGTTTTCTTGCAGGGGCCAACGTCCTGACTTTC. As protein: CASSRGEGFLAGANVLTF.

The sample holds many counts of this clonotype. This chain links TRBV3-1 with TRBJ2-1; D gene uncertain. This CDR3 has 12 residues. V lost 3 bases and J 5 bases, leaving 5 bases between the germline ends. Germline V gene lookup returns CDR1 LGHDT and CDR2 YNNKEL (reference sequence). The CDR3 nucleotides are TGTGCCAGCAGCCACGTAGACAATGAGCAGTTCTTC. Its protein is CASSHVDNEQFF.

This clonotype occurred many times. This chain links TRBV7-8 with TRBJ2-7; maybe TRBD1 (6 bases). The CDR3 runs 14 residues. V was clipped by 2 bases and J by 7 bases, with 15 bases between them. Germline V gene sequence: CDR1 SGHVS, CDR2 FQNEAQ. The CDR3 coding sequence is TGTGCCAGCAGCTTAACAGGGCTAGTAGGAGAGCAGTACTTC. Protein product: CASSLTGLVGEQYF.

This clonotype was recorded at least ten times. The CDR3: CASSATGTEIGGRELFF. DNA for the CDR3: TGTGCCAGCAGCGCGACCGGGACAGAAATAGGCGGCCGGGAGCTGTTTTTT. V and J are TRBV9 and TRBJ2-2; the match to TRBD1 covers 7 bases. This CDR3 comprises 17 residues. V lost 3 bases, J lost 9 bases, and 17 bases stayed unmatched. Germline values: CDR1 SGDLS, CDR2 YYNGEE.

This clonotype turned up a few times. The V call is TRBV9, the J call TRBJ1-2; D is undetermined. Trimming removed 3 bases at V and 5 bases at J, with 5 bases between. Germline CDR1 and CDR2: SGDLS and YYNGEE. The CDR3 runs 11 residues. The CDR3 reads CASSDRYGYTF. CDR3 coding DNA: TGTGCCAGCAGCGACAGATATGGCTACACCTTC. Based on the CDR3 plus reference TRBV9 and TRBJ1-2, the full variable domain is DSGVTQTPKHLITATGQRVTLRCSPRSGDLSVYWYQQSLDQGLQFLIQYYNGEERAKGNILERFSAQQFPDLHSELNLSSLELGDSALYFCASSDRYGYTFGSGTRLTVV.

V is TRBV30 and J is TRBJ1-1; the D gene is possibly TRBD1 (5 bases). CDR1 is GTSNPN, CDR2 SVGIG, per germline (reference sequence). Trimming took off 2 bases at V and 5 bases at J, with 12 bases between the two ends. This CDR3 spans 13 amino acids. The DNA for the CDR3 is TGTGCCTGGAGTCCCCAGGGTTGGACTGAAGCTTTCTTT. It codes for CAWSPQGWTEAFF.

By frequency in the sample, this clonotype is medium-sized. The CDR3 DNA reads TGCAGTGCTAACTACCGACAGGGCGGCAATCAGCCCCAGCATTTT. Translation gives CSANYRQGGNQPQHF. The chain carries TRBV20-1 and TRBJ1-5, with TRBD1 matching over 7 bases. J gave up 2 bases and V 4 bases, and 8 bases lay outside the gene matches. Germline V gene data show CDR1 as DFQATT and CDR2 as SNEGSKA (reference sequence). The CDR3 has 15 residues.

The chain links TRBV7-2 to TRBJ1-6; D gene ambiguous. The CDR3 loop spans 16 amino acids. Trimming cost V 5 bases and J 3 bases, with 14 bases left between them. CDR1 is SGHTA and CDR2 is FQGNSA in the germline V gene. CDR3 in amino acids: CASSRIGWNYNSPLHF. CDR3 nucleotides: TGTGCCAGCAGCCGCATCGGATGGAACTATAATTCACCCCTCCACTTT.

This clonotype was counted a few times. The chain carries TRBV12-3 or TRBV12-4 and TRBJ1-1; 8 bases are a match to TRBD1. The trim removed 2 bases at V and 7 bases at J, leaving 6 bases unmatched. The CDR3 length is 14 residues. The CDR3 here is CASSLLDRGGEAFF. The CDR3 coding sequence is TGTGCCAGCAGTTTACTAGACAGGGGAGGTGAAGCTTTCTTT.

The chain couples TRBV12-3 or TRBV12-4 to TRBJ2-2; TRBD1 aligns across 7 bases. CDR3 size: 15 residues. V shed 5 bases and J 0 bases; nucleotides not matched to a gene: 3. The CDR3: CASSPRGPNTGELFF. The CDR3 DNA reads TGTGCCAGCAGTCCTAGGGGGCCGAACACCGGGGAGCTGTTTTTT.

A few counts support this clonotype. V and J are TRBV14 and TRBJ1-5; maybe TRBD1 (6 bases). The germline gives CDR1 SGHDN, CDR2 FVKESK. Trimming shortened V by 8 bases and J by 7 bases, and 15 bases separated the two germline ends. The CDR3 has 13 residues. CDR3 nucleotides: TGTGCCAGCCTAAGAGGGGGAGAGCAGCCCCAGCATTTT. Its translation is CASLRGGEQPQHF.

This clonotype was counted only a few times. The chain combines TRBV15 with TRBJ2-1, with 10 bases identical to TRBD2. This CDR3 is 16 amino acids long. V shed 3 bases and J 2 bases; nucleotides not matched to a gene: 4. The germline V gene encodes CDR1 LNHNV and CDR2 YYDKDF (reference sequence). The CDR3 sequence: CATSSQSGRAYNEQFF. Here the CDR3 DNA reads TGTGCCACCAGCAGCCAGAGCGGGAGGGCCTACAATGAGCAGTTCTTC.

This clonotype was picked up many times. The J gene is TRBJ1-5, the V gene TRBV9, with TRBD1 matching 7 bases. The ends lost 2 bases at V and 7 bases at J; junction bases unmatched: 6. Germline V gene data show CDR1 as SGDLS and CDR2 as YYNGEE. The CDR3 extends over 14 amino acids. CDR3 in DNA: TGTGCCAGCAGCGTCGGGACAGAGGGACAGCCCCAGCATTTT. It specifies CASSVGTEGQPQHF.

The V and J genes are TRBV4-3 and TRBJ2-1; TRBD1 is a possible D gene (5 bases). Germline CDR1 is LGHNA and CDR2 is YSLEER. V lost 0 bases to trimming and J lost 6 bases, with 9 bases between them. This CDR3 contains 14 residues. The CDR3 DNA sequence: TGCGCCAGCAGCCAAGAAACAGGAGTCAATGAGCAGTTCTTC. Translating it yields CASSQETGVNEQFF.